Below, 29 T cell receptor beta chains from the same sample are listed, as sequenced in a study of STAT5B mutations in CD4+ large granular lymphocyte leukemia. Here immunoSEQ multiplex PCR was the method, and the copy in TCRdb shows in-frame clones only, minus some. In the table there are some 30,000 clones, approximately 80% of which are singletons. The source material was CD4+ T cells from blood buffy coats. The receptor source for this set is a human donor in good health.

The chain couples TRBV4-2 to TRBJ2-7; possibly TRBD2 for D (5 bases). Germline V lookup: CDR1 LGHNA, CDR2 YNFKEQ. The CDR3 spans 15 residues. Between the trimmed V and J ends, which lost 0 bases and 2 bases, there was a span of 11 bases. The CDR3 nucleotides are TGTGCCAGCAGCCAAGATCCGGGATTCGCCTACGAGCAGTACTTC. Translating it yields CASSQDPGFAYEQYF.

The V and J genes are TRBV5-4 and TRBJ2-5; unclear D gene. Germline V gene lookup returns CDR1 SGHNT and CDR2 YYREEE (reference sequence). The CDR3 loop spans 13 amino acids. V lost 1 base, J lost 4 bases, and 8 bases lay in between. CDR3 nucleotides: TGTGCCAGCAGCTTGCGGAGTACAGAGACCCAGTACTTC. Translation: CASSLRSTETQYF.

V and J are TRBV29-1 and TRBJ1-1; D is ambiguous. This CDR3 spans 13 amino acids. The ends were cut back, 5 bases at V and 1 base at J, with 11 bases in the middle. CDR1 and CDR2 (germline): SQVTM, ANQGSEA. This CDR3 is CSVSRSENTEAFF. DNA for the CDR3: TGCAGCGTTTCGAGGAGTGAGAACACTGAAGCTTTCTTT.

The chain carries TRBV7-9 and TRBJ2-1, with D possibly matching TRBD1 (6 bases). Deletions cut 10 bases from V and 4 bases from J, with 14 bases between. The germline CDR1 and CDR2 sequences are SEHNR and FQNEAQ (reference sequence). The CDR3 runs 13 residues. DNA for the CDR3: TGTGCCACAACGGGACAAGGGTACAATGAGCAGTTCTTC. This encodes CATTGQGYNEQFF. The full variable domain, in which reference TRBV7-9 and TRBJ2-1 provide the parts outside the CDR3, is DTGVSQNPRHKITKRGQNVTFRCDPISEHNRLYWYRQTLGQGPEFLTYFQNEAQLEKSRLLSDRFSAERPKGSFSTLEIQRTEQGDSAMYLCATTGQGYNEQFFGPGTRLTVL.

The chain uses TRBV30 and TRBJ2-2; D may be TRBD1 (5 bases). The CDR3 has 13 residues. The germline gives CDR1 GTSNPN, CDR2 SVGIG (reference sequence). Trimming stripped 2 bases from V and 7 bases from J, with 11 bases between. Here the CDR3 DNA reads TGTGCCTGGAGTTGGGGCCAAGTCGGGGAGCTGTTTTTT. Translation gives CAWSWGQVGELFF.

V and J are TRBV7-2 and TRBJ2-5; a possible D gene is TRBD1 (5 bases). Trimming removed 5 bases from V and 4 bases from J, with 11 bases in between. CDR3 length: 13 residues. CDR1 and CDR2 (germline): SGHTA, FQGNSA. DNA of the CDR3: TGTGCCAGCAGCCGAGACAGTTCAGAGACCCAGTACTTC. Its translation is CASSRDSSETQYF.

V usage is TRBV2 and J usage is TRBJ2-3; D is ambiguous. V lost 4 bases and J 1 base, leaving 9 bases between the germline ends. This CDR3 contains 14 residues. Per germline, CDR1 SNHLY and CDR2 FYNNEI. CDR3 nucleotide sequence: TGTGCCAGCAGTGTGGGGTACCGCACAGATACGCAGTATTTT. It codes for CASSVGYRTDTQYF.

J is TRBJ2-1 and V is TRBV16, with D unresolved. Trimming left V 1 base short and J 5 bases short, with 15 bases between. This CDR3 has 16 amino acids. In germline, CDR1 is KGHSY, CDR2 FQNENV. CDR3: CASSQLTRSLNNEQFF. CDR3 coding DNA: TGTGCCAGCAGCCAATTGACCCGTAGTCTTAACAATGAGCAGTTCTTC.

This sequence joins TRBV7-2 and TRBJ2-2, with D perhaps matching TRBD2 (7 bases). V lost 5 bases to trimming and J lost 7 bases, with 20 bases between them. Germline CDR1 and CDR2: SGHTA and FQGNSA. This CDR3 region has 16 residues. Here the CDR3 reads CASSPPGRGSSGELFF. CDR3 bases: TGTGCCAGCAGCCCCCCGGGGAGGGGGAGTAGCGGGGAGCTGTTTTTT.

This clone was seen just once. A read error may produce the germline difference seen at one junction end. V usage is TRBV28 and J usage is TRBJ2-1; no definite D call. The length of the CDR3 is 16 residues. Germline CDR1 is MDHEN and CDR2 is SYDVKM. The CDR3 region has the DNA TGTGCCAGCAGTTTACGGTTTGGGTTCACCCACAATGGGCAGTTCTTC. This codes for CASSLRFGFTHNGQFF.

The chain recombines TRBV29-1 with TRBJ1-4, with D maybe TRBD1 (5 bases). V was cut by 0 bases and J by 11 bases, with 16 bases left in between. CDR3 length equals 14 residues. The V gene's germline CDR1 is SQVTM and CDR2 ANQGSEA. CDR3: CSVEDSRVNGKLFF. The CDR3, as DNA: TGCAGCGTTGAAGATAGCAGGGTCAACGGGAAACTGTTTTTT.

The table lists this clone with a count of one. V gene TRBV7-2 combines with J gene TRBJ2-3; D is unresolved. The germline V gene encodes CDR1 SGHTA and CDR2 FQGNSA. The CDR3 is 12 amino acids. V was trimmed by 4 bases and J by 4 bases, leaving 6 bases between them. The CDR3 reads CASSWIADTQYF. CDR3 bases: TGTGCCAGCAGCTGGATAGCAGATACGCAGTATTTT.

J is TRBJ1-3 and V is TRBV29-1; D possibly corresponds to TRBD1 (5 bases). The CDR3 runs 14 residues. Germline V gene data show CDR1 as SQVTM and CDR2 as ANQGSEA. V was pared by 4 bases and J by 1 base, with 11 bases between. The CDR3 spells CSVAGSKSGNTIYF. CDR3 DNA sequence: TGCAGCGTTGCAGGGAGCAAGTCTGGAAACACCATATATTTT.

The rearrangement joins TRBV6-4 to TRBJ2-7; D unresolved. The V and J ends lost 4 bases and 4 bases respectively, with 5 bases between them. CDR1 and CDR2 (germline): MRHNA, SNTAGT. CDR3 length: 11 residues. Here the CDR3 reads CASSAPYEQYF. The DNA of the CDR3 is TGTGCCAGCAGTGCCCCGTACGAGCAGTACTTC.

V and J are TRBV18 and TRBJ2-5; D remains ambiguous. Germline V gene data show CDR1 as KGHSH and CDR2 as LQKENI. V was clipped by 3 bases and J by 2 bases, with 7 bases between them. CDR3 length: 13 residues. The CDR3 DNA sequence: TGTGCCAGCTCACCGGGCAGACAAGAGACCCAGTACTTC. This encodes CASSPGRQETQYF.

The chain links TRBV7-9 to TRBJ1-6; the D gene is possibly TRBD1 (6 bases). CDR1 is SEHNR and CDR2 is FQNEAQ in the germline V gene (reference sequence). Trimming stripped 4 bases from V and 11 bases from J, with 12 bases between. The CDR3 sequence is 13 residues long. The CDR3 nucleotides read TGTGCCAGCAGCTCCTATGACAGGACACCCCTCCACTTT. It is translated as CASSSYDRTPLHF.

The V gene is TRBV25-1, the J gene TRBJ2-2; D is undetermined. The CDR3 extends over 13 amino acids. The V gene lost 8 bases and the J gene lost 7 bases, with 14 bases spanning the gap. The germline gives CDR1 MGHDK, CDR2 SYGVNS. In DNA form, the CDR3 reads TGTGCCAGCTTCGGTCCCGAGAGCGGGGAGCTGTTTTTT. Protein: CASFGPESGELFF.

This clone has a single count. The rearrangement uses TRBV7-3 and TRBJ2-1; D unresolved. Looked up from germline, CDR1 is SGHTA and CDR2 is FQGTGA. The V gene lost 5 bases and the J gene lost 4 bases, with 15 bases spanning the gap. The CDR3 consists of 15 residues. The CDR3 loop is CASSRIVGPYNEQFF. The CDR3 region has the DNA TGTGCCAGCAGCCGTATTGTCGGGCCTTACAATGAGCAGTTCTTC.

The chain uses TRBV5-1 and TRBJ1-3; D might be TRBD1 (5 bases). V was clipped by 4 bases and J by 2 bases, with 7 bases between them. Germline CDR1 and CDR2: SGHRS and YFSETQ. The CDR3 spans 13 residues. The CDR3 spells CASSMGAGNTIYF. DNA of the CDR3: TGCGCCAGCAGCATGGGGGCTGGAAACACCATATATTTT.

The chain employs TRBV30 and TRBJ2-7; a possible D gene is TRBD1 (5 bases). V was shortened by 0 bases and J by 1 base, with 13 bases between the two germline ends. Looked up from germline, CDR1 is GTSNPN and CDR2 is SVGIG (reference sequence). The CDR3 extends over 15 amino acids. The CDR3 loop is CAWSVPHDSSYEQYF. The DNA for the CDR3 is TGTGCCTGGAGTGTCCCCCACGACAGTTCCTACGAGCAGTACTTC.

V usage is TRBV19 and J usage is TRBJ2-2; 11 bases align to TRBD2. Germline V lookup: CDR1 LNHDA, CDR2 SQIVND (reference sequence). The CDR3 runs 15 residues. The V and J ends lost 4 bases and 7 bases, in that order; junction bases with no gene match: 5. CDR3 DNA: TGTGCCAGTAGTAATAGCGGGAGGGCCAGCGGGGAGCTGTTTTTT. It is translated as CASSNSGRASGELFF.

This clone appeared a few times. V gene TRBV4-1 combines with J gene TRBJ2-2, with D hard to call. Germline assignment: CDR1 MGHRA and CDR2 YSYEKL. The CDR3 contains 15 residues. Trimming shortened V by 0 bases and J by 3 bases, and 8 bases separated the two germline ends. The CDR3: CASSQETYYTGELFF. The CDR3 DNA reads TGCGCCAGCAGCCAAGAAACCTATTACACCGGGGAGCTGTTTTTT.

The rearrangement uses TRBV5-4 and TRBJ2-2; 9 positions match TRBD1. Germline V gene sequence: CDR1 SGHNT, CDR2 YYREEE (reference sequence). V lost 4 bases, J lost 2 bases, and 6 bases stayed unmatched. CDR3 length: 16 amino acids. The CDR3 reads CASSPGTGINTGELFF. The CDR3 nucleotides read TGTGCCAGCAGCCCCGGGACAGGGATAAACACCGGGGAGCTGTTTTTT.

The rearrangement links TRBV5-1 to TRBJ2-1; no reliable D call. This CDR3 has 14 residues. V lost 7 bases and J lost 2, with 13 bases in between. Germline CDR1 is SGHRS and CDR2 is YFSETQ. CDR3 bases: TGCGCCAGCGGTTTTGACCCCCCCTACAATGAGCAGTTCTTC. It encodes CASGFDPPYNEQFF.

This clone was counted only a few times. This chain links TRBV14 with TRBJ2-7, with TRBD2 matching over 9 bases. This CDR3 spans 13 amino acids. Germline V gives CDR1 SGHDN, CDR2 FVKESK. V trimming: 4 bases; J trimming: 6 bases; junction bases outside the gene matches: 4. CDR3 DNA sequence: TGTGCCAGCAGCCGAGGACTAGCGCTCGAGCAGTACTTC. Amino acids: CASSRGLALEQYF.

The chain is built from TRBV28 and TRBJ2-3, with a tentative D call TRBD2 (5 bases). This CDR3 region has 12 residues. The germline V gene encodes CDR1 MDHEN and CDR2 SYDVKM. V lost 8 bases and J 3 bases, leaving 9 bases between the germline ends. The CDR3 here is CASLSGTDTQYF. Here the CDR3 DNA reads TGTGCCAGCCTAAGCGGTACAGATACGCAGTATTTT.

V is TRBV18 and J is TRBJ2-1; D unresolved. CDR1 KGHSH and CDR2 LQKENI come from the germline V gene. V lost 5 bases, J lost 8 bases, and 7 bases lay in between. The CDR3 is 11 amino acids. The CDR3 sequence is CASSFRYEQFF. CDR3 in DNA: TGTGCCAGCTCATTCCGGTATGAGCAGTTCTTC.

The chain links TRBV27 to TRBJ2-2, with TRBD1 identical over 10 bases. The J segment lost 5 bases and the V segment lost 5 bases, leaving 8 bases of the junction unmatched. There are 16 residues in the CDR3. CDR1 is MNHEY, CDR2 SMNVEV, per germline (reference sequence). For the CDR3, the DNA is TGTGCCAGCAGTGCACCCCGGACAGGGGGGACCGGGGAGCTGTTTTTT. Translating it yields CASSAPRTGGTGELFF.

This clone was seen a single time. This chain uses TRBV9 with TRBJ2-6, with D perhaps matching TRBD1 (5 bases). Trimming took off 4 bases at V and 1 base at J, with 21 bases between the two ends. CDR3 length equals 19 residues. Germline V gene sequence: CDR1 SGDLS, CDR2 YYNGEE. CDR3 DNA sequence: TGTGCCAGCAGCCTCCGGGCTTCTAGGGGTTTGTCTGGGGCCAACGTCCTGACTTTC. Its protein product is CASSLRASRGLSGANVLTF.